This TCR beta chain was sequenced during a study of blood T cell repertoires in COVID-19. Study-wide background: Sites in the United States, Italy and Spain provided acute and convalescent COVID-19 samples.

CDR1 and CDR2 from the germline V gene are MDHEN and SYDVKM. This CDR3 comprises 12 residues. V gave up 4 bases and J gave up 10 bases, with 11 bases separating them. Clones were read by immunoSEQ multiplex PCR, and TCRdb kept only the in-frame ones, dropping some. The data contain about 75,000 clones, around 89% of them singletons. Specimen: peripheral blood. The TCR originated in a human donor in a cohort sampled during active COVID-19. The chain uses TRBV28 and TRBJ2-1; D perhaps matches TRBD1 (6 bases). The CDR3 reads CASSSQGWEQFF. Here the CDR3 DNA reads TGTGCCAGCAGTTCCCAGGGGTGGGAGCAGTTCTTC. Variable domain in full (rest from reference TRBV28 and TRBJ2-1): DVKVTQSSRYLVKRTGEKVFLECVQDMDHENMFWYRQDPGLGLRLIYFSYDVKMKEKGDIPEGYSVSREKKERFSLILESASTNQTSMYLCASSSQGWEQFFGPGTRLTVL.